This TCR beta chain appears in the sequencing data of a study of blood T cell repertoires in COVID-19. Study details: COVID-19 samples from acute and convalescent phases originated in the United States, Italy and Spain. Sources were T cells, B-cell-depleted T cells, or PBMCs; the material itself was cDNA or gDNA.

The length of the CDR3 is 17 residues. Trimming pared 1 base from V and 0 bases from J, leaving 15 bases between. Germline V gives CDR1 SGHNT, CDR2 YENEEA. In the authors' workflow: Reference gene primer amplification in the assay estimated nucleated cell counts. Generated by immunoSEQ multiplex PCR, the TCRdb table keeps only in-frame clones and is missing some. D and trimming come from the DNA, and the V and J calls and clone size come from that table. The sample has tens of thousands of clones, around 83% seen once; the top ten hold about a fifth. This clone was seen only a few times. The TCR comes from a woman in her forties or fifties with acute or convalescent COVID-19. The V call is TRBV11-3, the J call TRBJ1-1, with unresolved D. The sequenced sample consisted of peripheral blood. Written as DNA, the CDR3 is TGTGCCAGCAGCTTAGGGCAGTTCCCACACATGAACACTGAAGCTTTCTTT. Amino acids: CASSLGQFPHMNTEAFF.